This T cell receptor (beta chain) originates from a study of blood T cell repertoires in COVID-19. Background on the study: The analysed material was cDNA or gDNA that came from T cells, B-cell-depleted T cells, or PBMCs.

This CDR3 region has 16 residues. After removal of 2 bases from V and 1 base from J, the junction contained 1 base not matched to a gene. Germline CDR1 reads SGDLS; CDR2 reads YYNGEE. Per the original data handling: Using reference gene primer amplification, nucleated cell counts were estimated. Only in-frame clones appear in the TCRdb table, and some are missing; sequencing was by immunoSEQ multiplex PCR. V and J calls and clone size are given by that table; D and trimming were obtained from the DNA. The table has about 270,000 clones, 86% seen once. The specimen was peripheral blood. This sequence originates from a man aged 35-49 years with active or convalescent COVID-19. V is TRBV9 and J is TRBJ2-2; 11 bases are shared with TRBD2. CDR3 residues: CASSVSGRGNTGELFF. The CDR3 DNA follows: TGTGCCAGCAGCGTTAGCGGGAGGGGGAACACCGGGGAGCTGTTTTTT.